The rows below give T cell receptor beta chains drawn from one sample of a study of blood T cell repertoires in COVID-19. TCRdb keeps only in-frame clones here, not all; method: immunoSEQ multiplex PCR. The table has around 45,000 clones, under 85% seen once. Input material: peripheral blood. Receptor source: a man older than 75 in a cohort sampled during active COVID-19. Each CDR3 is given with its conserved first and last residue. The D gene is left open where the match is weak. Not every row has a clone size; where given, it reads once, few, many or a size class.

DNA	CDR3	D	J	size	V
TGTGCCTGGAGCCACTTCACAGGGGGTGTCTATGGCTACACCTTC	CAWSHFTGGVYGYTF	TRBD1	TRBJ1-2	-	TRBV30
TGTGCCAGTAGGCCGGGACAGGTTAACGGGGAGCTGTTTTTT	CASRPGQVNGELFF	TRBD1	TRBJ2-2	-	TRBV19
TGTGCCATCAGTGCCGGACAGGGGGGATCACCCCTCCACTTT	CAISAGQGGSPLHF	TRBD1	TRBJ1-6	-	TRBV10-3
TGCGCCAGCAGCTTGCGAGGCGCCAATTCACCCCTCCACTTT	CASSLRGANSPLHF	-	TRBJ1-6	-	TRBV5-1
TGTGCCAGCAGCTTGTCAGGCCCGGCCGTTGAAGCTTTCTTT	CASSLSGPAVEAFF	-	TRBJ1-1	few	TRBV11-1
TGTGCCAGCAGGTACGGGACAGCGAACACCGGGGAGCTGTTTTTT	CASRYGTANTGELFF	TRBD1	TRBJ2-2	-	TRBV6-5
TGCAGTGCTAGTCTCAGGGGTAATGAAAAACTGTTTTTT	CSASLRGNEKLFF	-	TRBJ1-4	-	TRBV20-1
TGTGCCAGCAGCAAGGGACAGGGGGGCTATGGCTACACCTTC	CASSKGQGGYGYTF	TRBD1	TRBJ1-2	-	TRBV7-2
TGTGCCAGTAGTCCACAGGGGACCGGGGAGCTGTTTTTT	CASSPQGTGELFF	TRBD1	TRBJ2-2	-	TRBV19
TGCGCCAGCAGGAGGGGAGCGGGATTTCTTTCCGGGGAGCTGTTTTTT	CASRRGAGFLSGELFF	TRBD2	TRBJ2-2	-	TRBV4-3
TGTGCCAGCAGTTTGGTCGGACAACCGGGCACTCCCCAGCATTTT	CASSLVGQPGTPQHF	-	TRBJ1-5	-	TRBV6-2/TRBV6-3
TGTGCCAGTGCCCTTGAGGGGGCAGGCAATCAGCCCCAGCATTTT	CASALEGAGNQPQHF	TRBD1	TRBJ1-5	-	TRBV19
TGTGCCAGCAGCAAACGGTCGGACAATGAGCAGTTCTTC	CASSKRSDNEQFF	-	TRBJ2-1	-	TRBV21-1
TGCGCCAGCCGTCGGGACGGGGGTAATGAAAAACTGTTTTTT	CASRRDGGNEKLFF	-	TRBJ1-4	-	TRBV5-1
TGTGCCAGCAGCGTACAGGGGTGGGGCCACGAGCAGTACTTC	CASSVQGWGHEQYF	-	TRBJ2-7	-	TRBV9
TGCGCCAGCAGCTTGGAAGGTAGAAGAGGAACAGATACGCAGTATTTT	CASSLEGRRGTDTQYF	-	TRBJ2-3	-	TRBV5-1
TGTGCCAGCAGCGCCGGGAGAACCTACGAGCAGTACTTC	CASSAGRTYEQYF	-	TRBJ2-7	-	TRBV7-2
TGTGCCAGCAGGGACAGGGGAAGGGATGAGCAGTTCTTC	CASRDRGRDEQFF	TRBD1	TRBJ2-1	once	TRBV28
TGCGCCAACCGGGGATCTAACGAGCAGTACTTC	CANRGSNEQYF	-	TRBJ2-7	-	TRBV4-1
TGTGCCAGTAGTATGGCGTTAGGCGGAGCGAACACCGGGGAGCTGTTTTTT	CASSMALGGANTGELFF	-	TRBJ2-2	-	TRBV19
TGTGCCATGGGACAGGGTCAAACCGGGGAGCTGTTTTTT	CAMGQGQTGELFF	TRBD1	TRBJ2-2	-	TRBV10-3
TGTGCCAGCAGTGAAGCGGCCAGATCCTACAATGAGCAGTTCTTC	CASSEAARSYNEQFF	-	TRBJ2-1	few	TRBV2
TGTGCCAGCAGCGGGGGACAGAGCGCGAACACCGGGGAGCTGTTTTTT	CASSGGQSANTGELFF	TRBD1	TRBJ2-2	-	TRBV5-4
TGTGCCAGCAGCTTAGTGGGGAGGGATGGCTACACCTTC	CASSLVGRDGYTF	-	TRBJ1-2	-	TRBV7-8
TGTGCCAGTAGTATAGATGTGGGGGCGCGGGGGTCCCAAGAGACCCAGTACTTC	CASSIDVGARGSQETQYF	-	TRBJ2-5	medium-sized	TRBV19
TGTGCCAGTAGTATATCGGGACAGGCTTTCAATCAGCCCCAGCATTTT	CASSISGQAFNQPQHF	TRBD1	TRBJ1-5	-	TRBV19
TGCGCCAGCCGCAGCGACAGGGGGAGCCTTGAAGCTTTCTTT	CASRSDRGSLEAFF	TRBD1	TRBJ1-1	-	TRBV10-1
TGCGCCAGCAGCTCGGACAGACTCTACAATGAGCAGTTCTTC	CASSSDRLYNEQFF	-	TRBJ2-1	-	TRBV5-1
TGTGCCAGCAGCGCCACGGGACTTTGGAGGGGGGAGCTGTTTTTT	CASSATGLWRGELFF	-	TRBJ2-2	-	TRBV2
TGTGCCAGCAGTTTAGCACAGGGTCAGCCCCAGCATTTT	CASSLAQGQPQHF	-	TRBJ1-5	-	TRBV12-3/TRBV12-4
TGTGCCAGCAGTTTACATCGGGATACTGGGCAGTTCTTC	CASSLHRDTGQFF	-	TRBJ2-1	-	TRBV27
TGTGCCAGCAGCTTAATAGGGACAGTTACTAACTATGGCTACACCTTC	CASSLIGTVTNYGYTF	TRBD1	TRBJ1-2	-	TRBV7-2
TGTGCCAGTAGTACCCAGGGGAATGGCAATCAGCCCCAGCATTTT	CASSTQGNGNQPQHF	-	TRBJ1-5	-	TRBV19
TGCGCCAGCAGCTTGTATGTGACAGCCTCTGGAAACACCATATATTTT	CASSLYVTASGNTIYF	-	TRBJ1-3	-	TRBV5-1
TGTGCCAGCAGCCACTCTGGGGCCAACGTCCTGACTTTC	CASSHSGANVLTF	-	TRBJ2-6	once	TRBV27
TGCAGCGTTGATGGGCCAGACTCCTACGAGCAGTACTTC	CSVDGPDSYEQYF	-	TRBJ2-7	-	TRBV29-1
TGCGCCAGCAGCTTGGAGAGGAGGGGGCTGGGCTACACCTTC	CASSLERRGLGYTF	TRBD1	TRBJ1-2	-	TRBV5-1
TGCAGCGGAGACAGGGGGCTGCCCCCCTACAATGAGCAGTTCTTC	CSGDRGLPPYNEQFF	TRBD1	TRBJ2-1	-	TRBV29-1
TGTGCCAGCAGTTATTTAAGGGCTAGCAGAGACGAGCAGTACTTC	CASSYLRASRDEQYF	-	TRBJ2-7	once	TRBV27
TGTGCCAGCAGCCAAGGGACTAGCGGGGGGTTTAAGGAGACCCAGTACTTC	CASSQGTSGGFKETQYF	TRBD2	TRBJ2-5	-	TRBV3-1/TRBV3-2
TGTGCCAGCAGCTTACCCAGCTCTGGGGCCAACGTCCTGACTTTC	CASSLPSSGANVLTF	-	TRBJ2-6	once	TRBV7-2
TGTGCCAGCACCTTCTCGGGACTAGTAACTGGGGAGCTGTTTTTT	CASTFSGLVTGELFF	TRBD2	TRBJ2-2	-	TRBV27
TGCGCCAGCAGCTTGGCAACAGTTCCCTCCTACGAGCAGTACTTC	CASSLATVPSYEQYF	-	TRBJ2-7	-	TRBV5-1
TGTGCCAGCCGGGGAGGTACCAGCACCTACGAGCAGTACTTC	CASRGGTSTYEQYF	-	TRBJ2-7	-	TRBV2
TGTGCCAGCAGCGTAGGACTAGCGGGAAGCACCGGGGAGCTGTTTTTT	CASSVGLAGSTGELFF	TRBD2	TRBJ2-2	-	TRBV9